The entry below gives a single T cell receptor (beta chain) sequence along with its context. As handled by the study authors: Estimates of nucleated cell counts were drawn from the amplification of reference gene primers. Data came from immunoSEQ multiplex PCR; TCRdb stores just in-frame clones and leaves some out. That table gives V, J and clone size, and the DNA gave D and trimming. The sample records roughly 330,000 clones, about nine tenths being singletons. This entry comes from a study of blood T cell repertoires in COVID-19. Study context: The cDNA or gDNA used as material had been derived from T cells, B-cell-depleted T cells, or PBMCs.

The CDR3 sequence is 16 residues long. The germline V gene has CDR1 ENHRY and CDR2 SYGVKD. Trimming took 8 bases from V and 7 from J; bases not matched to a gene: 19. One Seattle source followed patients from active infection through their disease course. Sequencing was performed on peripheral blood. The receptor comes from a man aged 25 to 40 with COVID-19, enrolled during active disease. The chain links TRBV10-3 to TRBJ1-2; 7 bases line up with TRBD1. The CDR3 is CAIDETLNRGGGGYTF. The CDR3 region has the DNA TGTGCCATCGATGAGACTTTAAACAGGGGAGGTGGTGGCTACACCTTC.